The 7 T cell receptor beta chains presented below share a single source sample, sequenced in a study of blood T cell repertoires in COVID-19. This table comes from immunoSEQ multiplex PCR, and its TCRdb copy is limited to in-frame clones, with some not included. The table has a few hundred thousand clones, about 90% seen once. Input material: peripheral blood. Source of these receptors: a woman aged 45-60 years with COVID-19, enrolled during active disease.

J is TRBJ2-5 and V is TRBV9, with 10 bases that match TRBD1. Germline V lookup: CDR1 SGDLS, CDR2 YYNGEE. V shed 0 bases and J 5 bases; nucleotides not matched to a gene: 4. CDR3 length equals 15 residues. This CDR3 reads CASSVATGGGETQYF. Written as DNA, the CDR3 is TGTGCCAGCAGCGTAGCGACAGGGGGCGGTGAGACCCAGTACTTC.

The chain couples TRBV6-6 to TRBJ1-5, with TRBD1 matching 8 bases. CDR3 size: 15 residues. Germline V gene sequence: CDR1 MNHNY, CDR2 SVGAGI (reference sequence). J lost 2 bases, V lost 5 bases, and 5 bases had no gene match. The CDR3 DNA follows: TGTGCCAGCAGTCTAGGGGACAGGCGCAATCAGCCCCAGCATTTT. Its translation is CASSLGDRRNQPQHF.

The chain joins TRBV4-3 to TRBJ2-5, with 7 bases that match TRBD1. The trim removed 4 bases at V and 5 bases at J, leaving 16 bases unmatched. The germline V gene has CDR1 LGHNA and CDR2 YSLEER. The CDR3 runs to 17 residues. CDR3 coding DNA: TGCGCCAGCAGCCTCCGACCTGCGGCAGGGGGTGACGAGACCCAGTACTTC. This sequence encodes CASSLRPAAGGDETQYF.

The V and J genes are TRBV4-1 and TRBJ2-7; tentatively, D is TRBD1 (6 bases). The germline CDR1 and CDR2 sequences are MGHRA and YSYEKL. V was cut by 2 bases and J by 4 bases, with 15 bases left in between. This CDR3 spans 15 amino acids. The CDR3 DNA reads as TGCGCCAGCAGCCAACTACTAGGACAGCCTTACGAGCAGTACTTC. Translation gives CASSQLLGQPYEQYF.

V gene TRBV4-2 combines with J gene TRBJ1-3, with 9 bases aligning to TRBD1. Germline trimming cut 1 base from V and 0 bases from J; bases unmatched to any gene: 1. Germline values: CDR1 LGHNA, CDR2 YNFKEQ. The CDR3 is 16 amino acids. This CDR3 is CASSQGDRDSGNTIYF. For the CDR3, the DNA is TGTGCCAGCAGCCAAGGGGACAGGGACTCTGGAAACACCATATATTTT.

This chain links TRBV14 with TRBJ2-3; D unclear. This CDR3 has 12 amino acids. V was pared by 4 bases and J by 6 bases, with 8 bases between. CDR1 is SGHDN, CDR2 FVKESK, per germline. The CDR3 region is CASSPYMDTQYF. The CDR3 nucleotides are TGTGCCAGCAGCCCGTATATGGATACGCAGTATTTT.

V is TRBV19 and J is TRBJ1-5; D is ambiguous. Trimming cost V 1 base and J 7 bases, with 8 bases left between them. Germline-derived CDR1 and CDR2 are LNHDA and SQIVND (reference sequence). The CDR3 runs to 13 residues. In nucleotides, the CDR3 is TGTGCCAGTAGTATAGTGACTGGGCAGCCCCAGCATTTT. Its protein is CASSIVTGQPQHF.